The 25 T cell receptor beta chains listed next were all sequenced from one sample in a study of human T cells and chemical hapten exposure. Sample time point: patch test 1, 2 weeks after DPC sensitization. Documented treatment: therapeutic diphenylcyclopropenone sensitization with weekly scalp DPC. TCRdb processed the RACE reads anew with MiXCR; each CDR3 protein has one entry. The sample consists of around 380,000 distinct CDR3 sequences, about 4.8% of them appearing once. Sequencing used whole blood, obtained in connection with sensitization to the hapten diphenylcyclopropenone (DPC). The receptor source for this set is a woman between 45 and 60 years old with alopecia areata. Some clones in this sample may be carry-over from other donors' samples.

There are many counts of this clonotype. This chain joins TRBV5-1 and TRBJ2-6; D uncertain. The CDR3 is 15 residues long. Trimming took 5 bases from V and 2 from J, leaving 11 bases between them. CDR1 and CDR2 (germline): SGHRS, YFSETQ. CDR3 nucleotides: TGCGCCAGCAGTCGTATTTCTGCTGGGGCCAACGTCCTGACTTTC. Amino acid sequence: CASSRISAGANVLTF. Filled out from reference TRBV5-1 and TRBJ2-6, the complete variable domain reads KAGVTQTPRYLIKTRGQQVTLSCSPISGHRSVSWYQQTPGQGLQFLFEYFSETQRNKGNFPGRFSGRQFSNSRSEMNVSTLELGDSALYLCASSRISAGANVLTFGAGSRLTVL.

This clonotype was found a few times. The CDR3 DNA sequence: TGTGCCAGCAGCCCGGACAACCGATACTACAATGAGCAGTTCTTC. It specifies CASSPDNRYYNEQFF. The chain joins TRBV3-1 to TRBJ2-1; TRBD1 might be the D (5 bases). This CDR3 contains 15 residues. The germline V gene encodes CDR1 LGHDT and CDR2 YNNKEL (reference sequence). The ends were cut back, 4 bases at V and 3 bases at J, with 13 bases in the middle.

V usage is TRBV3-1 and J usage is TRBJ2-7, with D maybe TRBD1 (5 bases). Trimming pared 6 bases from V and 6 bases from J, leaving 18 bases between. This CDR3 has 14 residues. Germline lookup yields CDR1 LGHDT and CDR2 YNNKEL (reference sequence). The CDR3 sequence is CASRDVTAQGEQYF. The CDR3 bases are TGTGCCAGCAGGGATGTTACGGCCCAGGGCGAGCAGTACTTC.

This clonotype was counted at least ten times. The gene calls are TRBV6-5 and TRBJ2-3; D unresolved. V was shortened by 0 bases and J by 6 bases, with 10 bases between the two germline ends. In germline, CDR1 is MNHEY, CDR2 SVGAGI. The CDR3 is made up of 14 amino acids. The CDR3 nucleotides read TGTGCCAGCAGTTACTCGTACCCCGGGGATACGCAGTATTTT. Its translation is CASSYSYPGDTQYF.

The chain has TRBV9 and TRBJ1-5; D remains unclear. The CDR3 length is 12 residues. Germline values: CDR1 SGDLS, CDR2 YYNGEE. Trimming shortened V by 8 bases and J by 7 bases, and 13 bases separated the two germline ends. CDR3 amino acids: CARGRAEQPQHF. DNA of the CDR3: TGTGCCAGGGGGAGGGCGGAACAGCCCCAGCATTTT. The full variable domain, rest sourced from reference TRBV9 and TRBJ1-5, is DSGVTQTPKHLITATGQRVTLRCSPRSGDLSVYWYQQSLDQGLQFLIQYYNGEERAKGNILERFSAQQFPDLHSELNLSSLELGDSALYFCARGRAEQPQHFGDGTRLSIL.

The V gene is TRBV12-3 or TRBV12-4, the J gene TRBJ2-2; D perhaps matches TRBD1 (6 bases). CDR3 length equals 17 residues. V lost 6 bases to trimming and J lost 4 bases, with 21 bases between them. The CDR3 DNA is TGTGCCAGCAGGCGTCTGACCGGGACCAGGGGCACCGGGGAGCTGTTTTTT. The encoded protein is CASRRLTGTRGTGELFF.

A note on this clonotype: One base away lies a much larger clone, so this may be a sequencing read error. CDR3 sequence reads: CACSVRDYPSYEQYF. CDR3 bases: TGTGCCTGCAGCGTCCGGGACTACCCCTCCTACGAGCAGTACTTC. J is TRBJ2-7 and V is TRBV9, with 7 bases aligning to TRBD2. The length of the CDR3 is 15 residues. The germline CDR1 and CDR2 sequences are SGDLS and YYNGEE.

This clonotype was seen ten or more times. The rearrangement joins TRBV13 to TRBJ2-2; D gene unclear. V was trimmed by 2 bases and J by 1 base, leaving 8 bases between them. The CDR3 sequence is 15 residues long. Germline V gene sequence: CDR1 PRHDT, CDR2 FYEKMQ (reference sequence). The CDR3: CASSLRHMNTGELFF. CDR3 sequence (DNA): TGTGCCAGCAGCTTAAGGCACATGAACACCGGGGAGCTGTTTTTT.

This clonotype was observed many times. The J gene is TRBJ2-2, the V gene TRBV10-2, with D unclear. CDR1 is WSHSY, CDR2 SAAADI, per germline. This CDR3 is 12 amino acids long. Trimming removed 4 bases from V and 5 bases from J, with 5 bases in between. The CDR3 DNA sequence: TGCGCCAGCAGTGCAACTACCGGGGAGCTGTTTTTT. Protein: CASSATTGELFF.

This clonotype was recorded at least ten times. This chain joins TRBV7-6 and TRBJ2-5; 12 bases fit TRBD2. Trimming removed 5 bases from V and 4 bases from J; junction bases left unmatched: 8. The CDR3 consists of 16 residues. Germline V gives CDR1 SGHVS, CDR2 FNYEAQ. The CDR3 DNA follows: TGTGCCAGCAGCGGTAGACTAGCGGGAGAACTAGAGACCCAGTACTTC. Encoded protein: CASSGRLAGELETQYF.

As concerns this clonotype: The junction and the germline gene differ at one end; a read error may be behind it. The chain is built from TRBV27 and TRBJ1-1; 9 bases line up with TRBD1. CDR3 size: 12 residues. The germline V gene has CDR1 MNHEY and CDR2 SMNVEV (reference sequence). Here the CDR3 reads CASSSPGQGSDF. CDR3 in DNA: TGTGCCAGCAGTTCACCGGGACAGGGATCCGACTTT.

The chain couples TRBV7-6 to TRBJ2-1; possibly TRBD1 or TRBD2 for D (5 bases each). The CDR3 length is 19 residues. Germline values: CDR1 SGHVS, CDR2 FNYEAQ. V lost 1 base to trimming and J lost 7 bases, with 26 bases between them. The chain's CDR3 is CASSLVGPAIASIANEQFF. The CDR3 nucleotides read TGTGCCAGCAGCTTAGTGGGACCGGCTATTGCTAGCATCGCGAATGAGCAGTTCTTC.

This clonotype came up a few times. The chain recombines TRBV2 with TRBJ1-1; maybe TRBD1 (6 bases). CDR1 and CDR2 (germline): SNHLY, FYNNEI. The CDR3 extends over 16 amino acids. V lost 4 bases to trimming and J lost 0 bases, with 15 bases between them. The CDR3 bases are TGTGCCAGCAGTGTAGGTATGACAGGAATGAACACTGAAGCTTTCTTT. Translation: CASSVGMTGMNTEAFF.

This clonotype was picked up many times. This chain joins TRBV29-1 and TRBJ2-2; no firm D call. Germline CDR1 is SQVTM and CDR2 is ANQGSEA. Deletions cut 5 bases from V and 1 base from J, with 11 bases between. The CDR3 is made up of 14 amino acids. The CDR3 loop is CSVRGAENTGELFF. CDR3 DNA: TGCAGCGTTCGTGGTGCGGAGAACACCGGGGAGCTGTTTTTT.

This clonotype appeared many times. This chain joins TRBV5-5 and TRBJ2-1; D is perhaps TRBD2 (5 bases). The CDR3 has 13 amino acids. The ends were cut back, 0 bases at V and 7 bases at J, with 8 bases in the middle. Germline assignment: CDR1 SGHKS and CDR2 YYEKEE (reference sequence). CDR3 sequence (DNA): TGTGCCAGCAGCTTGGGACCGGGAAATGAGCAGTTCTTC. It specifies CASSLGPGNEQFF. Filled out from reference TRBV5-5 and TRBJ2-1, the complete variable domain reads DAGVTQSPTHLIKTRGQQVTLRCSPISGHKSVSWYQQVLGQGPQFIFQYYEKEERGRGNFPDRFSARQFPNYSSELNVNALLLGDSALYLCASSLGPGNEQFFGPGTRLTVL.

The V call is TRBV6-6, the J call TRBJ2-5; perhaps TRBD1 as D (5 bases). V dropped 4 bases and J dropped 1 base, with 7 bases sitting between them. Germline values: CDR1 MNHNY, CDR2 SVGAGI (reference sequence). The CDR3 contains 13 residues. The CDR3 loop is CASSFDSQETQYF. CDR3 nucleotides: TGTGCCAGCAGTTTTGACAGCCAAGAGACCCAGTACTTC.

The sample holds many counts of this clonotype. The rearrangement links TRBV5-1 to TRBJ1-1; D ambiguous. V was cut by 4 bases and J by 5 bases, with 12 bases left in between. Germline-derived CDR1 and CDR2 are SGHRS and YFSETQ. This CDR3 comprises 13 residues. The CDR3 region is CASSLILDTEAFF. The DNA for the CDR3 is TGCGCCAGCAGCCTGATTTTAGATACTGAAGCTTTCTTT.

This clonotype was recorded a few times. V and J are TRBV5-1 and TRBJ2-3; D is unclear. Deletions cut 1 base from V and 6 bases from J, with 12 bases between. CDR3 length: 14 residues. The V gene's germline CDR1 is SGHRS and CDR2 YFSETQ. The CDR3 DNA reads TGCGCCAGCAGCTTGACTCCCTATACCGATACGCAGTATTTT. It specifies CASSLTPYTDTQYF.

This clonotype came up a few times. The CDR3 protein is CASSIPPSGAGEQFF. The CDR3 DNA reads as TGTGCCAGTAGTATCCCCCCCTCGGGAGCGGGTGAGCAGTTCTTC. V and J are TRBV19 and TRBJ2-1, with D possibly TRBD2 on 6 matching bases. V was pared by 3 bases and J by 9 bases, with 18 bases between. The germline V gene encodes CDR1 LNHDA and CDR2 SQIVND (reference sequence). The CDR3 extends over 15 amino acids.

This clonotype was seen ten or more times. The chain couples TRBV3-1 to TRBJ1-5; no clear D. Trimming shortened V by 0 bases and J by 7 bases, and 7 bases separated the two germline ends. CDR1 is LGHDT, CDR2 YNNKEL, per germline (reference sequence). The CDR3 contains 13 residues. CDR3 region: CASSQDNRQPQHF. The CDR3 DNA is TGTGCCAGCAGCCAAGACAACCGCCAGCCCCAGCATTTT.

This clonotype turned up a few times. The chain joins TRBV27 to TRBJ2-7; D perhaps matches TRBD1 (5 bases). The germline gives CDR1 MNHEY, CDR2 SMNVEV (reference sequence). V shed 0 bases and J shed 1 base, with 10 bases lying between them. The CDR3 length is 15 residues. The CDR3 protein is CASSLSGRVSYEQYF. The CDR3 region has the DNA TGTGCCAGCAGTTTATCGGGCAGGGTTTCCTACGAGCAGTACTTC.

The CDR3 nucleotides read TGTGCCACGATCGGTAGTTTTAATGAAAAACTGTTTTTT. Its translation: CATIGSFNEKLFF. The rearrangement uses TRBV28 and TRBJ1-4; D call uncertain. V shed 10 bases and J shed 4 bases, with 13 bases lying between them. This CDR3 contains 13 residues. CDR1 and CDR2 (germline): MDHEN, SYDVKM. Filled out from reference TRBV28 and TRBJ1-4, the complete variable domain reads DVKVTQSSRYLVKRTGEKVFLECVQDMDHENMFWYRQDPGLGLRLIYFSYDVKMKEKGDIPEGYSVSREKKERFSLILESASTNQTSMYLCATIGSFNEKLFFGSGTQLSVL.

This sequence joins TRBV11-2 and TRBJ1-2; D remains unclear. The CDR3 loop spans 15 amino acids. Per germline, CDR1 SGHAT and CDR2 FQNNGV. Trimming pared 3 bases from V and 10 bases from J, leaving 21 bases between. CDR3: CASSFGTGVGSHYTF. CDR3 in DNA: TGTGCCAGCAGCTTCGGTACGGGCGTCGGGTCCCACTACACCTTC.

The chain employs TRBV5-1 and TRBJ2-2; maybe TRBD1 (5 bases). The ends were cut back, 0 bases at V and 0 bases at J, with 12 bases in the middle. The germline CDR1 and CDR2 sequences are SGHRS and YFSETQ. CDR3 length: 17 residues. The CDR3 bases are TGCGCCAGCAGCTTGGATGTGACAGTTGCGAACACCGGGGAGCTGTTTTTT. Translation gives CASSLDVTVANTGELFF.

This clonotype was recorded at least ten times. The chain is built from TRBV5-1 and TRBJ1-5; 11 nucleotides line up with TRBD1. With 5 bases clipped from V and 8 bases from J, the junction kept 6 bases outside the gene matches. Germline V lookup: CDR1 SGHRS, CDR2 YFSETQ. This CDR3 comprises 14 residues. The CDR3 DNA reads TGCGCCAGCAGACCGGACAGGGGGCATGAGCCCCAGCATTTT. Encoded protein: CASRPDRGHEPQHF.